These 20 T cell receptor beta chains share one sample of origin, sequenced in a study of identical twins. TCRdb reprocessed the 5' RACE reads via MiXCR and lists one record per CDR3 protein. This table has about 1.7 million distinct CDR3 sequences, 32% appearing once. The sequencing sample was made of cord blood. Receptor source: a newborn girl in good health.

The table lists this clonotype with a few counts. The CDR3 bases are TGCAGTGCTAGAGCCGGGACTAGCGACTACAATGAGCAGTTCTTC. Its translation is CSARAGTSDYNEQFF. The chain couples TRBV20-1 to TRBJ2-1; 10 bases fit TRBD2. Trimming took 1 base from V and 3 from J; bases not matched to a gene: 3. In germline, CDR1 is DFQATT, CDR2 SNEGSKA (reference sequence). This CDR3 spans 15 amino acids.

V and J are TRBV20-1 and TRBJ2-4; tentative D call: TRBD2 (5 bases). Germline CDR1 reads DFQATT; CDR2 reads SNEGSKA (reference sequence). V was trimmed by 3 bases and J by 0 bases, leaving 15 bases between them. This CDR3 has 16 residues. CDR3 amino acids: CSASSRRDLAKNIQYF. Here the CDR3 DNA reads TGCAGTGCTAGCTCGCGACGGGATTTAGCCAAAAACATTCAGTACTTC.

This clonotype was counted between two and nine times. The V call is TRBV2, the J call TRBJ2-1; tentative D call: TRBD2 (5 bases). With 4 bases removed from V and 9 bases from J, the gap between germline ends came to 16 bases. This CDR3 is 14 amino acids long. The germline CDR1 and CDR2 sequences are SNHLY and FYNNEI. The CDR3 nucleotides read TGTGCCAGCAGTGGGAGGATGAGGTTTGGTGAGCAGTTCTTC. Protein: CASSGRMRFGEQFF.

This clonotype showed up just a few times. The gene calls are TRBV27 and TRBJ1-2; 7 bases are shared with TRBD1. The V segment lost 9 bases and the J segment 4 bases; nucleotides outside the gene matches: 2. The CDR3 length is 11 residues. Germline CDR1 MNHEY, CDR2 SMNVEV (reference sequence). The CDR3 DNA reads TGTGCCAGGACAGGGCCCTATGGCTACACCTTC. Protein sequence: CARTGPYGYTF.

Only a few counts were recorded for this clonotype. V usage is TRBV2 and J usage is TRBJ2-7, with D perhaps TRBD1 (6 bases). Trimming left V 3 bases short and J 4 bases short, with 13 bases between. The CDR3 contains 14 residues. The V gene's germline CDR1 is SNHLY and CDR2 FYNNEI. CDR3 in amino acids: CASSEVGAFYEQYF. CDR3 sequence (DNA): TGTGCCAGCAGTGAGGTGGGGGCGTTTTACGAGCAGTACTTC.

This clonotype was seen a handful of times. V is TRBV4-1 and J is TRBJ2-1, with TRBD2 as a possible D gene (5 bases). The V and J ends lost 2 bases and 2 bases respectively, with 10 bases between them. Per germline, CDR1 MGHRA and CDR2 YSYEKL. This CDR3 contains 15 residues. The CDR3 DNA follows: TGCGCCAGCAGCCAACACGGACTCGCCTACAATGAGCAGTTCTTC. Protein: CASSQHGLAYNEQFF.

The V call is TRBV5-1, the J call TRBJ2-3; TRBD2 is a possible D gene (6 bases). CDR1 SGHRS and CDR2 YFSETQ come from the germline V gene. Trimming pared 3 bases from V and 1 base from J, leaving 12 bases between. The CDR3 covers 15 residues. CDR3 sequence: CASSWGTGRTDTQYF. The CDR3 DNA reads as TGCGCCAGCAGCTGGGGGACTGGCCGCACAGATACGCAGTATTTT.

The gene calls are TRBV24-1 and TRBJ2-3; the D gene could be TRBD1 or TRBD2 (5 bases each). The ends were cut back, 5 bases at V and 2 bases at J, with 13 bases in the middle. The germline V gene has CDR1 KGHDR and CDR2 SFDVKD. The CDR3 contains 15 residues. CDR3 region: CATSVRWGSTDTQYF. Written as DNA, the CDR3 is TGTGCCACCAGTGTCAGGTGGGGGTCCACAGATACGCAGTATTTT.

This chain joins TRBV12-3 or TRBV12-4 and TRBJ2-3, with 7 bases aligning to TRBD2. With 7 bases clipped from V and 1 base from J, the junction kept 5 bases outside the gene matches. The CDR3 runs to 14 residues. The CDR3 DNA follows: TGTGCCAGCAAGCGGGACCTAGGCACAGATACGCAGTATTTT. It codes for CASKRDLGTDTQYF.

This clonotype was picked up many times. The J gene is TRBJ2-1, the V gene TRBV5-1; 10 bases map to TRBD1. J was trimmed by 8 bases and V by 2 bases; bases with no gene match: 4. Germline V CDR1 and CDR2: SGHRS, YFSETQ. The CDR3 is made up of 14 amino acids. The DNA for the CDR3 is TGCGCCAGCAGCTTCGGGACAGGGGTATATGAGCAGTTCTTC. Translation gives CASSFGTGVYEQFF.

About this clonotype itself: This may arise from a read error, as a much more abundant clone is one base away. The rearrangement links TRBV6-2 or TRBV6-3 to TRBJ2-5; D is unclear. The CDR3 extends over 16 amino acids. Germline values: CDR1 MNHEY, CDR2 SVGEGT. The ends were cut back, 2 bases at V and 11 bases at J, with 24 bases in the middle. The CDR3 is CASSYPIAYRLNEQYF. The CDR3 bases are TGTGCCAGCAGTTACCCAATTGCCTATAGGCTTAATGAGCAGTACTTC.

V is TRBV10-3 and J is TRBJ2-7; D is unclear. The better agreement between TRBJ2-5 and the DNA end casts doubt on the J call. The CDR3 has 12 residues. Germline assignment: CDR1 ENHRY and CDR2 SYGVKD. The CDR3 DNA follows: TGTGCCATCAGTGGGGGCCAAGAGACCCAGTACTTC. This gives the protein CAISGGQETQYF.

As for this clonotype: One end of the junction does not line up with germline, which may come from a read error. The chain combines TRBV2 with TRBJ1-6, with TRBD1 matching 8 bases. Germline V lookup: CDR1 SNHLY, CDR2 FYNNEI. This CDR3 has 13 amino acids. The CDR3: CASSPDRVSPPHF. The CDR3 nucleotides read TGTGCCAGCAGCCCGGACAGGGTTTCACCCCCCCACTTT.

The CDR3 DNA follows: TGTGCCACCAGCAGAGTCTTAGCTGTCGGGCAGTTCTTC. Protein sequence: CATSRVLAVGQFF. V is TRBV15 and J is TRBJ2-1; D unclear. The germline gives CDR1 LNHNV, CDR2 YYDKDF (reference sequence). This CDR3 is built from 13 residues. Trimming shortened V by 1 base and J by 12 bases, and 13 bases separated the two germline ends. Using reference TRBV15 and TRBJ2-1 for the parts outside the CDR3, the full variable domain is DAMVIQNPRYQVTQFGKPVTLSCSQTLNHNVMYWYQQKSSQAPKLLFHYYDKDFNNEADTPDNFQSRRPNTSFCFLDIRSPGLGDTAMYLCATSRVLAVGQFFGPGTRLTVL.

The chain couples TRBV11-2 to TRBJ1-6, with 11 positions matching TRBD1. This CDR3 is 15 amino acids long. Germline V gene lookup returns CDR1 SGHAT and CDR2 FQNNGV. V shed 5 bases, J shed 7 bases, and the junction held 4 bases outside the gene matches. Written as DNA, the CDR3 is TGTGCCAGCAGCCCGAGGACAGGGGGCAATTCACCCCTCCACTTT. This translates into CASSPRTGGNSPLHF.

Comments on this clonotype: Given a much more abundant clone one base away, this may be a read error. The chain is built from TRBV24-1 and TRBJ2-4; possibly TRBD1 or TRBD2 for D (5 bases each). The CDR3 loop spans 20 amino acids. Germline lookup yields CDR1 KGHDR and CDR2 SFDVKD. CDR3 nucleotide sequence: TGTGCCACCAGTGATTTGCGATCAGCGACAGATTTCCTAGCCAAAAACATTCGGTACTTC. Amino acid sequence: CATSDLRSATDFLAKNIRYF.

There are a few counts of this clonotype. The rearrangement links TRBV5-1 to TRBJ1-4, with TRBD1 matching 8 bases. The J segment lost 5 bases and the V segment lost 10 bases, leaving 4 bases of the junction unmatched. CDR3 length equals 12 residues. Germline CDR1 is SGHRS and CDR2 is YFSETQ. The chain's CDR3 is CAEWTGNEKLFF. CDR3 nucleotide sequence: TGCGCCGAATGGACAGGGAATGAAAAACTGTTTTTT.

This clonotype showed up just a few times. One junction end disagrees with the germline gene, perhaps due to a read error. The V and J genes are TRBV7-9 and TRBJ1-6; 8 bases map to TRBD1. This CDR3 spans 17 amino acids. The germline CDR1 and CDR2 sequences are SEHNR and FQNEAQ (reference sequence). CDR3 loop: CASSFLGQGSYNSPPHF. As DNA, the CDR3 is TGTGCCAGCAGCTTTTTAGGACAGGGCTCCTATAATTCACCCCCCCACTTT.

This chain uses TRBV20-1 with TRBJ1-1, with D hard to call. This CDR3 has 13 amino acids. The V gene's germline CDR1 is DFQATT and CDR2 SNEGSKA (reference sequence). Trimming left V 0 bases short and J 5 bases short, with 10 bases between. The CDR3 DNA reads as TGCAGTGCTAGAGATCTGTCCGGGACTGAAGCTTTCTTT. Its protein product is CSARDLSGTEAFF.

V is TRBV12-3 or TRBV12-4 and J is TRBJ1-5, with D possibly matching TRBD1 (6 bases). The length of the CDR3 is 18 residues. The V end lost 4 bases, the J end lost 1 base, and 20 bases lay between the germline ends. The CDR3 loop reads CASSSRRGGRGSNQPQHF. For the CDR3, the DNA is TGTGCCAGCAGTTCCCGTAGGGGGGGCCGAGGGAGCAATCAGCCCCAGCATTTT.